Each of the 25 T cell receptor beta chains below was sequenced from the same sample in a study of shared clonotypes between healthy human individuals (dated by TCRdb to the early 2020s). The receptor library was made with the immunoSEQ multiplex PCR assay. TCRdb stores this immuneACCESS table with in-frame sequences only. Part of the clones is absent; in the studies checked, under half of the shortfall reflects unresolved V genes, and no reason is known for the rest. This sample comprises 2 million to 2.5 million clones, roughly 93% of them detected only once. Jointly, the top ten make up more than 0.35% of the sample. Sequenced input: naive CD4+ T cells from PBMCs. Reading the label with the study, this specimen's cell subset or site is: CD45RA+ positively selected. The receptors here all came from a man aged 18-30 years in good health. Some clones in this sample may be carry-over from other donors' samples.

The V and J genes are TRBV5-1 and TRBJ2-7, with 8 bases that match TRBD2. Germline V CDR1 and CDR2: SGHRS, YFSETQ. This CDR3 has 16 amino acids. The trim removed 4 bases at V and 0 bases at J, leaving 9 bases unmatched. Here the CDR3 reads CASSGAAGGGSYEQYF. CDR3 DNA: TGCGCCAGCAGCGGTGCCGCGGGAGGAGGCTCCTACGAGCAGTACTTC.

The chain has TRBV15 and TRBJ1-4, with 7 bases identical to TRBD1. After removal of 4 bases from V and 3 bases from J, the junction contained 5 bases not matched to a gene. This CDR3 comprises 15 residues. Germline CDR1 and CDR2: LNHNV and YYDKDF (reference sequence). Written as DNA, the CDR3 is TGTGCCACCAGCAAACACGACAGGGCTAATGAAAAACTGTTTTTT. It specifies CATSKHDRANEKLFF.

This clone was counted a single time. CDR3 residues: CASSLLGLAQAKNIQYF. The CDR3 DNA reads TGTGCCAGCAGTTTATTGGGACTAGCTCAAGCCAAAAACATTCAGTACTTC. The chain couples TRBV28 to TRBJ2-4; 9 nucleotides agree with TRBD2. Trimming cost V 1 base and J 0 bases; bases outside gene matches: 4. The CDR3 loop spans 17 amino acids. In germline, CDR1 is MDHEN, CDR2 SYDVKM.

On this clone itself: This CDR3 is also generated by other DNA sequences in the sample. The chain couples TRBV2 to TRBJ1-4, with 8 nucleotides matching TRBD1. Germline-derived CDR1 and CDR2 are SNHLY and FYNNEI. After removal of 6 bases from V and 0 bases from J, the junction contained 0 bases not matched to a gene. The CDR3 extends over 14 amino acids. Here the CDR3 DNA reads TGTGCCAGCAGGGGACAGGCAACTAATGAAAAACTGTTTTTT. It codes for CASRGQATNEKLFF. The full variable domain, in which reference TRBV2 and TRBJ1-4 provide the parts outside the CDR3, is EPEVTQTPSHQVTQMGQEVILRCVPISNHLYFYWYRQILGQKVEFLVSFYNNEISEKSEIFDDQFSVERPDGSNFTLKIRSTKLEDSAMYFCASRGQATNEKLFFGSGTQLSVL.

This chain connects TRBV29-1 to TRBJ2-1; 9 nucleotides line up with TRBD2. The CDR3 loop spans 15 amino acids. The V gene end was trimmed by 7 bases and the J gene end by 7 bases; junction bases not matched to a gene: 14. Germline CDR1 is SQVTM and CDR2 is ANQGSEA. CDR3 protein: CSGRSALAGKNEQFF. CDR3 nucleotides: TGCAGCGGCCGATCGGCTCTAGCGGGAAAAAATGAGCAGTTCTTC.

The rearrangement joins TRBV2 to TRBJ2-1; D may correspond to TRBD1 or TRBD2 (5 bases each). CDR1 and CDR2 (germline): SNHLY, FYNNEI. This CDR3 has 15 amino acids. Trimming pared 9 bases from V and 0 bases from J, leaving 15 bases between. CDR3 coding DNA: TGTGCCAGTGCCCGGGGCGCCAGCTCCTACAATGAGCAGTTCTTC. Its translation: CASARGASSYNEQFF.

The CDR3: CASTLDATTGELFF. CDR3 in DNA: TGTGCCAGCACCCTCGACGCCACCACCGGGGAGCTGTTTTTT. J is TRBJ2-2 and V is TRBV11-2; D is unclear. Trimming removed 7 bases from V and 4 bases from J, with 13 bases in between. CDR3 length equals 14 residues. CDR1 is SGHAT, CDR2 FQNNGV, per germline.

In regard to this clone: Other DNA sequences within the sample encode an identical CDR3. The V gene is TRBV5-1, the J gene TRBJ2-3; TRBD2 agrees at 7 bases. CDR3 length equals 16 residues. Unmatched junction bases numbered 8, after V lost 0 bases and J lost 4 bases. CDR1 and CDR2 from the germline V gene are SGHRS and YFSETQ. CDR3 bases: TGCGCCAGCAGCTTGGCTGGCGGGAGAGGGTCAGATACGCAGTATTTT. Amino acids: CASSLAGGRGSDTQYF.

V gene TRBV7-9 combines with J gene TRBJ2-3; D is unclear. The CDR3 contains 15 residues. The germline CDR1 and CDR2 sequences are SEHNR and FQNEAQ (reference sequence). V was pared by 6 bases and J by 2 bases, with 15 bases between. CDR3 protein: CASSSNSEVTDTQYF. DNA of the CDR3: TGTGCCAGCAGTTCCAATTCCGAAGTCACAGATACGCAGTATTTT.

This chain connects TRBV29-1 to TRBJ2-5, with D uncertain. Deletions cut 4 bases from V and 5 bases from J, with 14 bases between. From germline, CDR1 is SQVTM and CDR2 ANQGSEA. This CDR3 contains 13 residues. The CDR3, as DNA: TGCAGCGTTGTTCGGAGAAGCAGGGAGACCCAGTACTTC. Residues: CSVVRRSRETQYF.

The rearrangement joins TRBV5-6 to TRBJ1-2, with TRBD1 as a possible D gene (6 bases). The ends were cut back, 2 bases at V and 4 bases at J, with 12 bases in the middle. The CDR3 extends over 14 amino acids. Germline CDR1 reads SGHDT; CDR2 reads YYEEEE. The CDR3: CASSLPGHLYGYTF. CDR3 coding DNA: TGTGCCAGCAGCTTACCGGGACACCTCTATGGCTACACCTTC.

The chain employs TRBV2 and TRBJ2-1; 10 nucleotides line up with TRBD2. Germline assignment: CDR1 SNHLY and CDR2 FYNNEI. V shed 7 bases, J shed 2 bases, and the junction held 8 bases outside the gene matches. The CDR3 sequence is 16 residues long. Written as DNA, the CDR3 is TGTGCCAGCAAGGAAGCGGGAGGGAGGGCCTACAATGAGCAGTTCTTC. This encodes CASKEAGGRAYNEQFF.

V is TRBV5-1 and J is TRBJ1-2; maybe TRBD1 (5 bases). V lost 7 bases and J 2 bases, leaving 18 bases between the germline ends. This CDR3 has 15 amino acids. Germline assignment: CDR1 SGHRS and CDR2 YFSETQ. CDR3 protein: CASFSSPGNNYGYTF. CDR3 sequence (DNA): TGCGCCAGCTTTTCGTCTCCAGGGAACAACTATGGCTACACCTTC.

This clone came up once. The chain carries TRBV28 and TRBJ1-2; the D gene is possibly TRBD1 (5 bases). Germline CDR1 reads MDHEN; CDR2 reads SYDVKM. V dropped 8 bases and J dropped 7 bases, with 14 bases sitting between them. The CDR3 is 12 residues long. The CDR3: CASQSGVVGYTF. For the CDR3, the DNA is TGTGCCAGCCAGTCGGGGGTAGTTGGCTACACCTTC.

This clone was seen only once. Other DNA sequences in this sample translate to the same CDR3. The gene calls are TRBV5-1 and TRBJ1-4; no definite D call. CDR3 size: 14 residues. The ends were cut back, 1 base at V and 0 bases at J, with 4 bases in the middle. In germline, CDR1 is SGHRS, CDR2 YFSETQ. In DNA, the CDR3 is TGCGCCAGCAGCTTGATTTCAACTAATGAAAAACTGTTTTTT. It translates to CASSLISTNEKLFF. Supplemented by reference TRBV5-1 and TRBJ1-4, the full variable domain reads KAGVTQTPRYLIKTRGQQVTLSCSPISGHRSVSWYQQTPGQGLQFLFEYFSETQRNKGNFPGRFSGRQFSNSRSEMNVSTLELGDSALYLCASSLISTNEKLFFGSGTQLSVL.

The genes are TRBV28 and TRBJ1-5; 11 bases line up with TRBD1. The CDR3 length is 15 residues. Germline lookup yields CDR1 MDHEN and CDR2 SYDVKM. Germline trimming cut 8 bases from V and 6 bases from J; bases unmatched to any gene: 9. This chain's CDR3 is CASPPPGQGGQPQHF. The DNA for the CDR3 is TGTGCCAGCCCCCCACCGGGACAGGGGGGTCAGCCCCAGCATTTT. The variable domain in full, completed from reference TRBV28 and TRBJ1-5, reads DVKVTQSSRYLVKRTGEKVFLECVQDMDHENMFWYRQDPGLGLRLIYFSYDVKMKEKGDIPEGYSVSREKKERFSLILESASTNQTSMYLCASPPPGQGGQPQHFGDGTRLSIL.

Concerning this clone itself: The sample holds other DNA sequences that translate to the same CDR3. CDR3 sequence (DNA): TGCGCCAGCAGCTTGGGTCTAGCGACAGATACGCAGTATTTT. Its protein is CASSLGLATDTQYF. V and J are TRBV5-1 and TRBJ2-3, with D maybe TRBD2 (6 bases). In germline, CDR1 is SGHRS, CDR2 YFSETQ. The CDR3 is 14 residues long. The V end lost 0 bases, the J end lost 3 bases, and 8 bases lay between the germline ends.

A note on this clone: The same CDR3 arises from other DNA sequences in this sample as well. The chain uses TRBV2 and TRBJ2-5; TRBD2 aligns across 10 bases. CDR3 length: 16 amino acids. The germline CDR1 and CDR2 sequences are SNHLY and FYNNEI. J lost 5 bases, V lost 3 bases, and 9 bases had no gene match. CDR3 in amino acids: CASSEWTSGGEETQYF. The CDR3 coding sequence is TGTGCCAGCAGTGAGTGGACTAGCGGAGGGGAGGAGACCCAGTACTTC.

As regards this clone: Other nucleotide sequences from this sample produce the same CDR3. The chain combines TRBV4-2 with TRBJ2-3; a possible D gene is TRBD2 (5 bases). V was pared by 2 bases and J by 0 bases, with 6 bases between. The CDR3 has 14 residues. Germline CDR1 is LGHNA and CDR2 is YNFKEQ. CDR3 protein: CASSQSGSTDTQYF. The CDR3 coding sequence is TGTGCCAGCAGCCAATCGGGGAGCACAGATACGCAGTATTTT.

This chain connects TRBV28 to TRBJ2-5, with 7 bases matching TRBD1. Germline values: CDR1 MDHEN, CDR2 SYDVKM. CDR3 length: 14 residues. V shed 4 bases and J 2 bases; nucleotides not matched to a gene: 4. CDR3 region: CASSSGQLQETQYF. DNA of the CDR3: TGTGCCAGCAGTTCGGGACAGCTACAAGAGACCCAGTACTTC. The whole variable domain, filled in from reference TRBV28 and TRBJ2-5, reads DVKVTQSSRYLVKRTGEKVFLECVQDMDHENMFWYRQDPGLGLRLIYFSYDVKMKEKGDIPEGYSVSREKKERFSLILESASTNQTSMYLCASSSGQLQETQYFGPGTRLLVL.

CDR3 region: CASSIRSGSTDTQYF. CDR3 bases: TGTGCCAGTAGTATACGAAGCGGGAGCACAGATACGCAGTATTTT. The chain links TRBV19 to TRBJ2-3, with D possibly being TRBD2 (6 bases). Germline CDR1 reads LNHDA; CDR2 reads SQIVND (reference sequence). The CDR3 consists of 15 residues. Trimming cost V 2 bases and J 0 bases, with 9 bases left between them.

The gene calls are TRBV10-3 and TRBJ2-6, with D tentatively TRBD1 (5 bases). The CDR3 covers 15 residues. The germline V gene has CDR1 ENHRY and CDR2 SYGVKD. V was cut by 4 bases and J by 0 bases, with 7 bases left in between. CDR3 nucleotides: TGTGCCATCAGTGGACAGCTCTCTGGGGCCAACGTCCTGACTTTC. Residues: CAISGQLSGANVLTF.

V is TRBV5-1 and J is TRBJ1-4; D remains unclear. V lost 0 bases and J lost 4, with 13 bases in between. CDR1 and CDR2 from the germline V gene are SGHRS and YFSETQ. This CDR3 spans 16 amino acids. CDR3 residues: CASSLAGSTVNEKLFF. The CDR3 region has the DNA TGCGCCAGCAGCTTGGCGGGCTCCACAGTTAATGAAAAACTGTTTTTT.

This chain joins TRBV7-2 and TRBJ1-5, with D possibly matching TRBD1 (6 bases). V was pared by 5 bases and J by 7 bases, with 15 bases between. CDR3 length equals 14 residues. Germline V gives CDR1 SGHTA, CDR2 FQGNSA. The chain's CDR3 is CASSPPGGAQPQHF. As DNA, the CDR3 is TGTGCCAGCAGCCCGCCGGGGGGCGCGCAGCCCCAGCATTTT.

The chain has TRBV10-3 and TRBJ1-1, with TRBD1 identical over 12 bases. V dropped 6 bases and J dropped 4; count of bases not matched to a gene: 6. CDR1 is ENHRY, CDR2 SYGVKD, per germline. The length of the CDR3 is 15 residues. The CDR3 DNA reads TGTGCCATCAGGCCGGGACAGGGGGCTGGCACTGAAGCTTTCTTT. Residues: CAIRPGQGAGTEAFF.